Sequencing of this T cell receptor beta chain was carried out in a study of cytomegalovirus exposure and HLA in healthy donors (dated by TCRdb to about 2017). Study-wide context: An earlier analysis of some 550 of the donors reported roughly 300 Gb of sequence data and approximately 110 million unique TCR beta sequences from 150 million to 200 million T cells. All discovery cohort repertoires had been generated using a single sequencing platform. Class I and class II HLA loci were covered by the typing at four-digit resolution. The aim of the study was to test whether cataloging public T cell receptors could identify signatures of past pathogen exposure. An early release covering about 600 HLA-typed donors comprised about 290 gigabases of sequencing data and approximately 80 million unique TCR sequences. Typing coverage differed by locus: A, B, C, DRB1 and DQB1 were typed in roughly 620-640 donors, DQA1 in around 500, DPA1 in 600 to 610, and DPB1 in 450 to 490. Across approximately 400 genotyped donors of the cohort, an average of about 240,000 unique TCR beta nucleotide sequences per donor were sequenced, and around 20% of those sequences were non-productive. In a later analysis, previously published TCR beta repertoires from hundreds of donors were re-analyzed and high-resolution HLA genotyping was added so that TCR occurrence patterns could be studied. The study used immunosequencing to profile the T cell repertoires of several hundred subjects and linked those repertoires to cytomegalovirus serostatus. Rather than drawing on any new phenotypic data, the later analysis identified candidate immune exposures from TCR beta sequences and the way those sequences occurred across donors. Several DR-DQ haplotypes were treated as single units for association and clustering because of strong linkage in the cohort. An earlier analysis of fewer than 700 of the donors applied high-throughput TCR beta sequencing to assess whether each TCR beta V gene segment acted as functional or pseudogenic. Donor age, sex, ethnicity and CMV serostatus were collected together with the repertoire data. Genome-wide SNP genotypes for about 60% of the roughly 670 donors were used in a later genetic analysis, which treated that subset as a discovery cohort. Along with the roughly 670-subject first cohort, a separate validation cohort of around 120 different subjects was used. The genetic ancestry cluster associated with self-reported Caucasian donors included around four fifths of the roughly 400 genotyped donors. To predict cytomegalovirus infection status, the study brought together high-throughput TCR immunosequencing, statistical association of individual TCRs with disease status, and machine learning.

In total, over 600 healthy bone marrow donors made up the cohort. All cohort members were sampled while nominally healthy, although unrecorded immune exposures were likely present. The donor tested CMV seropositive, placing the donor among the 289 seropositive members of the cohort. A peripheral blood sample was provided by each donor, and peripheral blood mononuclear cells were used for TCR beta sequencing. Genomic DNA was extracted from the blood cell samples with the Qiagen DNeasy Blood Extraction Kit. Clipping removes 6 bases from V and 1 base from J, with 6 as the unmatched junction base count. CDR1 and CDR2 are drawn from the germline V gene: SGHRS, YFSETQ. From the cysteine through the phenylalanine, the CDR3 covers 14 amino acids. Just CDR3 DNA is preserved here, 42 bases in frame from base 1. The receptor library was made with the immunoSEQ multiplex PCR assay. For the multiplex PCR, a mixture combining 60 forward primers for TCR Vbeta segments and 13 reverse primers for TCR Jbeta segments was used. The CDR3 region of rearranged TCR beta genes was amplified from genomic DNA by a multiplex PCR assay. The Illumina HiSeq System was used to sequence the amplified TCR beta libraries as 87-base-pair reads. The original pipeline was this. Across the 500 to 850 repertoires, a later analysis counted around 80 million unique TCR beta chains, 8.5 million to 12 million of which were shared by at least two donors. Raw reads were error-corrected and collapsed into unique sequences with a nearest-neighbor algorithm that merged closely related sequences to remove PCR and sequencing errors. To assign V, D and J gene segments, CDR3 sequences were aligned to IMGT reference sequences. For a sequence to be retained, at least a six-nucleotide match to both a V gene segment and a J gene segment was required. A rearrangement was called productive if the CDR3 had no stop codons and remained in frame with V and J, and every other rearrangement was called non-productive. CDR3 was defined according to IMGT convention as the region running from the second conserved V-encoded cysteine to the conserved J-encoded phenylalanine. The earlier analysis of some 580 of the donors excluded any sequence lacking an unambiguous match to a single V gene segment. An earlier analysis of a few hundred of the donors called V segments functional above 56.7% productive rearrangements and segregating when the between-donor standard deviation exceeded 5%. A statistical classification framework was built for diagnosing cytomegalovirus status from the catalog of TCR beta chain sequences. In a later analysis, TCR nucleotide sequences were compared against IMGT/GENE-DB human TR gene sequences so that V and J genes could be assigned. A later analysis assigned CDR3 sequences and most-parsimonious VDJ recombination scenarios with the TCRdist pipeline. A later analysis defined each TCR beta chain by its CDR3 amino acid sequence plus V-gene family, and excluded reads lacking a unique V-gene family. A later analysis removed 500 to 650 highly shared, low-generation-probability nucleotide sequences to deal with suspected cross-contamination and a sequencing artifact. A later analysis calculated a clonal expansion index for each public chain from normalized within-repertoire ranks of inferred template counts. Generation probabilities in a later analysis came from a VDJ recombination model fitted to out-of-frame rearrangements, and those results were checked against IGoR. Hypergeometric tests were used in a later analysis to score TCR-TCR, TCR-HLA and TCR-CMV co-occurrence, with a repertoire-size bias correction applied to the TCR pairs. False discovery rates were estimated in a later analysis by permuting HLA or CMV assignments 20 times. In a later analysis, co-occurring TCRs were grouped with DBSCAN, and TCRdist sequence similarity was added when clustering was performed within HLA-allele-positive subsets. Repertoires with fewer than 30,000 or more than 120,000 public chains, plus five repertoires with anomalous nucleotide sharing, were excluded from co-occurrence clustering. Imported from immuneACCESS, the table was reduced by TCRdb to in-frame sequences with V and J called. These copies leave out some clones; in studies compared against another copy, an unresolved V gene accounts for under half, and the cause of the remainder is not known. V and J calls and clone size are those listed in that table; D and trimming were worked out from the DNA. The sample table records approximately 120,000 clones; nearly 70% of these occur just once. The ten top clones hold approximately 5.4% of the sample.

Overall study results and their limits: An association between a missense DCLRE1C variant and V-gene and J-gene trimming of TCR beta chains was found in a later genetic analysis and replicated in an independent cohort. Correlated functional status among segregating V segments might be attributable to linkage disequilibrium, but an unknown experimental factor could not be ruled out. A few of the identified cytomegalovirus-associated TCR beta chains were confirmed in vitro to be specific for cytomegalovirus antigens. The authors suggested that the approach could potentially be generalized to other disease states and immunological phenotypes. When HLA alleles, especially DR and DQ, strongly co-occurred, TCR associations were difficult to assign to individual alleles. According to a later genetic analysis, donors in an Asian-associated ancestry cluster had fewer N-insertions in productive TCRs than the roughly 660-donor mean. Because counts were too low, around 17 rarely observed V segments, including chromosome 9 orphons, were left out of the earlier analysis of a few hundred of the donors. According to a later analysis, most CMV-associated TCR beta chains appeared to be HLA-restricted, and the HLA associations seemed to be driven largely by CMV exposure. In a later analysis, HLA-associated TCR beta chains showed more clonal expansion and lower generation probabilities than non-associated chains that were equally common. The classifier was reported to diagnose cytomegalovirus status with high specificity and sensitivity in both the original and validation cohorts. In a later analysis, some 18,000 TCR beta sequences were associated with specific HLA alleles at a false discovery rate of 0.05. In a later analysis, several top co-occurrence clusters were reported to appear linked to parvovirus B19, influenza, CMV and Epstein-Barr virus. Only TCR beta chains were sequenced in this cohort, and the absence of alpha or paired-chain data limited detectable features. Broadly in line with IMGT annotations, most TCR beta V segments showed up in productive rearrangements about 90% or about 30% of the time in an earlier analysis of 450 to 600 of the donors. Most TCR sequences were observed very rarely across donors, whereas some public TCRs were present in many individuals. In the study, about 150 TCR beta chains were listed as associated with cytomegalovirus. The 87-base-pair reads could not distinguish some IMGT-functional V segments, including TRBV6-2 and TRBV6-3, so those segments were excluded. A further reported finding was that TCR beta sequences accurately predicted the HLA-A and HLA-B alleles for most subjects in the first cohort. Immune exposure information for the cohort was limited to CMV serostatus. Because HLA typing was unavailable for some donors at each locus, only the typed subset was used in association tests. A cluster of highly shared sequence variants was judged likely to represent a technical artifact of the sequencing pipeline. According to a later analysis, TCR association rates differed among HLA loci, with DRB1 alleles showing the most associated TCRs and HLA-C alleles showing the fewest. Roughly uniform sequencing depth across donors was assumed in presence/absence analyses, although this assumption may not hold.

On this clone: Its antigen is not yet known. No per-base quality is available; no much larger clone lies one base away.

The rearrangement joined TRBV5-1 to TRBJ2-5; 7 bases in the junction line up with TRBD1. The source material was PBMCs. The TCR sequence derives from a woman in her seventies in good health and CMV-seropositive. The CDR3 protein: CASNPGQTQETQYF. Read as DNA, the sequence is TGCGCCAGCAATCCGGGACAGACCCAAGAGACCCAGTACTTC.